This T cell receptor beta chain was sequenced during a study of PD-L1 blockade in urothelial cancer. Regarding this clone: A read error may produce the germline difference seen at one junction end.

Libraries were prepared by immunoSEQ multiplex PCR; TCRdb keeps only in-frame clonotypes and omits some of them. The sample has about 84,000 clones; about 81% are singletons. Germline-derived CDR1 and CDR2 are SGHAT and FQNNGV. The CDR3 loop spans 14 amino acids. The material was PBMCs, obtained around atezolizumab (anti-PD-L1) treatment. The V gene is TRBV11-2, the J gene TRBJ2-7, with D tentatively TRBD2 (5 bases). The sequence was obtained from a man aged 65 to 85 with urothelial cancer. The CDR3 DNA reads as TGTGCCAGCAGCTTACAGGTGGCGGGTTACGAGCAGCACTTC. Amino acids: CASSLQVAGYEQHF.